The clone carrying this T cell receptor beta chain was seen only a few times. The sample is drawn from a study of cytomegalovirus exposure and HLA in healthy donors. This CDR3 is built from 14 residues. Germline values: CDR1 SGHDN, CDR2 FVKESK. Trimming removed 2 bases from V and 2 bases from J, with 10 bases in between. The PCR made use of 60 Vbeta and 13 Jbeta primers. Sequencing was performed with immunoSEQ multiplex PCR; in TCRdb, only in-frame clones are kept and a portion is missing. The sample holds around 150,000 clones, approximately 70% seen once. The sequence was obtained from a man in his forties in good health and CMV-seropositive. Sequencing was carried out using PBMCs. The V and J genes are TRBV14 and TRBJ2-7; D is perhaps TRBD1 (6 bases). The DNA for the CDR3 is TGTGCCAGCAGCCAATTCAGGGGAGCCTACGAGCAGTACTTC. Encoded protein: CASSQFRGAYEQYF.